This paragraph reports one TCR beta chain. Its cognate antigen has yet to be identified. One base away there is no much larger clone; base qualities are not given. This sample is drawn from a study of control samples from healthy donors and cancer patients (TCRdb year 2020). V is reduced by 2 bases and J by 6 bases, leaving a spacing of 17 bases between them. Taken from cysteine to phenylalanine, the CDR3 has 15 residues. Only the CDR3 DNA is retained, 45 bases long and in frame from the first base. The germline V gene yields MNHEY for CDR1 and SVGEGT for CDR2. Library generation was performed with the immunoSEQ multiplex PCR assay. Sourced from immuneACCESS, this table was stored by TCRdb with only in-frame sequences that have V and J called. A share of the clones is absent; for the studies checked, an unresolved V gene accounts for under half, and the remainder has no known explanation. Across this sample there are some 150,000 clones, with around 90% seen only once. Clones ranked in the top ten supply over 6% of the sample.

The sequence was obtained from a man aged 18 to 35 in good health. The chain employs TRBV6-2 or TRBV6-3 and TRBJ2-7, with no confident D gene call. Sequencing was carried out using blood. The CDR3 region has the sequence CASSYGAMPWVEQYF. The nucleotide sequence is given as TGTGCCAGCAGTTACGGAGCGATGCCCTGGGTCGAGCAGTACTTC.